A selection of T cell receptor beta chains follows, all from one sample in a study of OX40 agonist ivuxolimab in advanced cancers. Only in-frame clones appear in the TCRdb table, and some are missing; sequencing was by immunoSEQ multiplex PCR. The sample contains about 43,000 clones, less than 85% of which appear only once. Here the sequenced sample was CD4+ or CD8+ T cells sorted from blood, taken in a trial of the OX40 agonist ivuxolimab. The receptor set was obtained from an adult with an advanced solid tumor such as melanoma, head and neck, liver or kidney cancer. The CDR3 runs from the conserved cysteine through the conserved F or W. D genes are given only for firm matches. Part of the rows lack a size; the others show once, few, many or a class for expanded clones.

clone_size	d_call	v_call	j_call	cdr3_nt	cdr3_aa
few	NA	TRBV6-5	TRBJ2-7	TGTGCCAGCAGTTACCTCAGGGGGGGCGAGCAGTACTTC	CASSYLRGGEQYF
NA	NA	TRBV7-9	TRBJ2-7	TGTGCCAGCAGCAACCGGGACCGACCTTTCCACGAGCAGTACTTC	CASSNRDRPFHEQYF
NA	TRBD1	TRBV11-3	TRBJ2-1	TGTGCCAGCAGCTTAGAGCCCGGGACAGGCTACAATGAGCAGTTCTTC	CASSLEPGTGYNEQFF
NA	NA	TRBV6-5	TRBJ2-3	TGTGCCAGCAGTTACGGAGATACGCAGTATTTT	CASSYGDTQYF
NA	NA	TRBV2	TRBJ2-5	TGTGCCAGCAGTTCGAGCGAAACCCAGTACTTC	CASSSSETQYF
NA	TRBD1	TRBV27	TRBJ2-7	TGTGCCAGCAGGGACAGGGGATACGAGCAGTACTTC	CASRDRGYEQYF
NA	NA	TRBV6-5	TRBJ2-6	TGTGCCAGCAGTTCCGAGACCGGGGCCGGGGCCAACGTCCTGACTTTC	CASSSETGAGANVLTF
NA	NA	TRBV30	TRBJ1-5	TGTGCCTGGAGTACCGGAGTGCGGGGGACGGGTCAGCCCCAGCATTTT	CAWSTGVRGTGQPQHF
NA	TRBD2	TRBV4-2	TRBJ2-1	TGTGCCAGCAGCCGGGGACTAGCGGGAGGGGTCCAATGGAATGAGCAGTTCTTC	CASSRGLAGGVQWNEQFF
few	NA	TRBV6-5	TRBJ2-2	TGTGCCAGCAGTCGAACGGGTCCCGGGGAGCTGTTTTTT	CASSRTGPGELFF
NA	NA	TRBV6-5	TRBJ2-7	TGTGCCAGCAGTCGGGGGGGGCAGGGGGACGAGCAGTACTTC	CASSRGGQGDEQYF
NA	TRBD2	TRBV5-1	TRBJ2-1	TGCGCCAGTAAGGGGACTAGCGGGAGTAATGAGCAGTTCTTC	CASKGTSGSNEQFF
NA	NA	TRBV7-2	TRBJ2-3	TGTGCCAGCAGCAAAAGCGGGAGCACAGATACGCAGTATTTT	CASSKSGSTDTQYF
NA	NA	TRBV29-1	TRBJ1-4	TGCAGCGTTGAAGGGGCCGGTGAAAAACTGTTTTTT	CSVEGAGEKLFF
NA	NA	TRBV10-3	TRBJ2-7	TGTGCCATCAGTGAAAATGCCTACGAGCAGTACTTC	CAISENAYEQYF
NA	TRBD1	TRBV28	TRBJ2-7	TGTGCCAGCACTTGGACAGGGGGTAGCGAGCAGTACTTC	CASTWTGGSEQYF
NA	NA	TRBV4-3	TRBJ1-5	TGCGCCAGCAGCCAAGAAGCTCAAGGCAATCAGCCCCAGCATTTT	CASSQEAQGNQPQHF
NA	NA	TRBV2	TRBJ2-3	TGTGCCAGCAGTGTGCCCAGTACCTTGGGGACTAGCACAGATACGCAGTATTTT	CASSVPSTLGTSTDTQYF
NA	NA	TRBV10-1	TRBJ2-7	TGCGCCAGCAGTGATCGAGCAGGAGCCTCCTACGAGCAGTACTTC	CASSDRAGASYEQYF
NA	TRBD1	TRBV5-1	TRBJ2-3	TGCGCCAGCAGCTTAGACAGGGGGGTAACAGATACGCAGTATTTT	CASSLDRGVTDTQYF
NA	TRBD2	TRBV7-2	TRBJ2-7	TGTGCCAGCAACCTCGGCGGGAGCTACGAGCAGTACTTC	CASNLGGSYEQYF
few	TRBD1	TRBV6-1	TRBJ1-6	TGTGCCAGCAGGGACAGGGTCCCCCTCCACTTT	CASRDRVPLHF
NA	NA	TRBV30	TRBJ2-7	TGTGCCTGGAGTGCTAACCGCGACTTGTACTTC	CAWSANRDLYF
once	TRBD2	TRBV29-1	TRBJ2-3	TGCAGCGTTGAAGATGACGGGGGGTACACAGATACGCAGTATTTT	CSVEDDGGYTDTQYF
once	TRBD1	TRBV7-9	TRBJ1-1	TGTGCCAGCAGCGTGGACAGGGGGCGGTCTGAAGCTTTCTTT	CASSVDRGRSEAFF
NA	TRBD1	TRBV5-1	TRBJ2-7	TGCGCCAGCAGCTTGGCGACAGGGGGACTGGGCGAGCAGTACTTC	CASSLATGGLGEQYF
once	NA	TRBV14	TRBJ2-7	TGTGCCAGCGGAAGGGTGAGCGAGCAGTACTTC	CASGRVSEQYF
once	TRBD2	TRBV5-1	TRBJ2-5	TGCGCCAGCAGCTTGGGACTAGCAGGAGAGACCCAGTACTTC	CASSLGLAGETQYF
few	NA	TRBV18	TRBJ1-1	TGTGCCAGCTCACCTCCGACCCTGAGGAACACTGAAGCTTTCTTT	CASSPPTLRNTEAFF
NA	TRBD2	TRBV4-2	TRBJ2-5	TGTGCCAGCAGCCAAGGGGGTAGTAGCGGGAAGATCCAAGAGACCCAGTACTTC	CASSQGGSSGKIQETQYF
NA	TRBD1	TRBV28	TRBJ1-4	TGTGCCAGCAGTCTTTCGACAGGGCTTTTTGAAAAACTGTTTTTT	CASSLSTGLFEKLFF
NA	NA	TRBV19	TRBJ1-1	TGTGCCAGTAGTACCTCAGGGGTGAACACTGAAGCTTTCTTT	CASSTSGVNTEAFF
NA	NA	TRBV19	TRBJ1-1	TGTGCCAGTAGTATAGGTGGGGCAATAATGAACACTGAAGCTTTCTTT	CASSIGGAIMNTEAFF
NA	TRBD2	TRBV4-2	TRBJ2-1	TGTGCCAGCAGCCAAGATCAGCGGGAGCGTGAGCAGTTCTTC	CASSQDQREREQFF
NA	NA	TRBV7-2	TRBJ2-7	TGTGCCAGCAGCGTAGCTGGGACCCCAACCTACGAGCAGTACTTC	CASSVAGTPTYEQYF
NA	NA	TRBV7-3	TRBJ2-5	TGTGCCAGCAGCTTAGGGGGCACGGAGCACGAGACCCAGTACTTC	CASSLGGTEHETQYF
NA	TRBD2	TRBV5-4	TRBJ2-2	TGTGCCAGCACCATCGGGGGGGGCACCGGGGAGCTGTTTTTT	CASTIGGGTGELFF
NA	NA	TRBV2	TRBJ2-7	TGTGCCAGCAGTCCCAACAGGTACGAGCAGTACTTC	CASSPNRYEQYF